A selection of T cell receptor beta chains follows, all from one sample in a study of cytomegalovirus exposure and HLA in healthy donors. Using immunoSEQ multiplex PCR, the repertoire was profiled, and TCRdb retains in-frame clones only, with some absent. Of 180,000 or so clones listed, about four fifths are singletons. The specimen was PBMCs. The receptors were gathered from a man aged 40-49 years in good health and CMV-seronegative. The CDR3 runs from the conserved cysteine through the conserved F or W. The D gene is left open where the match is weak. Not every row has a clone size; where given, it reads once, few, many or a size class.

V gene	clone size	D gene	J gene	CDR3 DNA	CDR3 protein
TRBV30	.	TRBD2	TRBJ2-1	TGTGCCTGGACCCCGGGACTAGCGGGAGATGAGCAGTTCTTC	CAWTPGLAGDEQFF
TRBV6-1	.	.	TRBJ2-1	TGTGCCAGCAGTGGACGACAGCGCGACTCGTACAATGAGCAGTTCTTC	CASSGRQRDSYNEQFF
TRBV19	.	TRBD1	TRBJ2-1	TGTGCCAGTAGTCCGCGGGACAGGGTACAGTTCTTC	CASSPRDRVQFF
TRBV9	.	.	TRBJ1-2	TGTGCCAGCAGCGTAGAGGGGGGGGGCCAATTCTATGGCTACACCTTC	CASSVEGGGQFYGYTF
TRBV18	.	TRBD2	TRBJ2-3	TGTGCCAGCTCTCAGCTAGCGGGGGGCACAGATACGCAGTATTTT	CASSQLAGGTDTQYF
TRBV6-5	once	.	TRBJ2-3	TGTGCCAGCACCGGGACACCTAGCACAGATACGCAGTATTTT	CASTGTPSTDTQYF
TRBV27	few	.	TRBJ1-3	TGTGCCAGCAGTTTTCTTGGAGGGTCGCTTGGAAACACCATATATTTT	CASSFLGGSLGNTIYF
TRBV29-1	.	TRBD1	TRBJ2-1	TGCAGCGTTGGAAGGACAGGGGACTACAATGAGCAGTTCTTC	CSVGRTGDYNEQFF
TRBV2	.	.	TRBJ2-2	TGTGCCAGCAGTAGCGGCCGAGGGAACACCGGGGAGCTGTTTTTT	CASSSGRGNTGELFF
TRBV7-9	.	.	TRBJ2-5	TGTGCCAGCAGCCGAGTAGCCGAGACCCAGTACTTC	CASSRVAETQYF
TRBV28	.	.	TRBJ2-6	TGTGCCAGCAGGGGGGGATTGGGCTCTGGGGCCAACGTCCTGACTTTC	CASRGGLGSGANVLTF
TRBV5-1	few	TRBD2	TRBJ2-1	TGCGCCAGCAGCTTGTTGGGGGGGTCCTACAATGAGCAGTTCTTC	CASSLLGGSYNEQFF
TRBV7-9	.	TRBD2	TRBJ2-7	TGTGCCAGCAGTACAATAGCGGGAGGGAACTCCTACGAGCAGTACTTC	CASSTIAGGNSYEQYF
TRBV28	.	.	TRBJ1-1	TGTGCCAGCAGTCGGGGATGGACTGAAGCTTTCTTT	CASSRGWTEAFF
TRBV7-8	.	.	TRBJ1-1	TGTGCCAGCAGCTTAGATTACCACAGAGAAGCTTTCTTT	CASSLDYHREAFF
TRBV6-4	.	.	TRBJ1-1	TGTGCCAGCAGTGAAGGTGGGAGTGGAGGTGAAGCTTTCTTT	CASSEGGSGGEAFF